The 3 T cell receptor beta chains listed next were all sequenced from one sample in a study of human T cells and chemical hapten exposure. TCRdb independently ran MiXCR on the RACE reads; one entry per CDR3 protein. This sample has some 81,000 distinct CDR3 sequences, with around 10% found just once. As for time point: patch test 2, 6 weeks after DPC sensitization. Noted treatment: therapeutic diphenylcyclopropenone sensitization with weekly scalp DPC. The specimen was whole blood, collected in connection with sensitization to the hapten diphenylcyclopropenone (DPC). Receptors originate from a man aged 18 to 29 with alopecia areata. Some clones in this sample may be carry-over from other donors' samples.

The rearrangement joins TRBV10-3 to TRBJ1-2; tentative D call: TRBD1 (6 bases). The V and J ends lost 3 bases and 6 bases respectively, with 11 bases between them. The CDR3 is 13 amino acids. Germline V gene data show CDR1 as ENHRY and CDR2 as SYGVKD. CDR3 amino acids: CAISDRGQHGYTF. CDR3 nucleotide sequence: TGTGCCATCAGTGATCGGGGGCAGCATGGCTACACCTTC.

This clonotype was detected a few times. CDR3 in DNA: TGTGCCAGCAGCTTAAGTCTATCCTCCGGGGAGCTGTTTTTT. Protein product: CASSLSLSSGELFF. The rearrangement links TRBV7-7 to TRBJ2-2, with D uncertain. V gave up 2 bases and J gave up 6 bases, with 10 bases separating them. Germline CDR1 SSHAT, CDR2 FNYEAQ (reference sequence). This CDR3 region has 14 residues.

This clonotype was detected many times. This rearrangement joins TRBV29-1 to TRBJ1-1; D is undetermined. From germline, CDR1 is SQVTM and CDR2 ANQGSEA. The CDR3 is made up of 12 amino acids. The V end was cut by 8 bases, the J end by 4 bases, with 14 bases between. CDR3 residues: CSLATVGTEAFF. CDR3 nucleotides: TGCAGCCTCGCTACCGTGGGCACTGAAGCTTTCTTT.